One sample yielded the 19 T cell receptor beta chains listed below, sequenced in a study of CD8 T cells in ankylosing spondylitis. Study outcomes and limitations: Several highly homologous variants made up a TCR beta motif, and this motif appeared characteristic of ankylosing spondylitis blood.

TCRdb processed the 5' RACE reads anew with MiXCR; each CDR3 protein has one entry. Of roughly 90,000 distinct CDR3 sequences in the sample, roughly 10% are singletons; the top ten hold roughly 29%. What these receptors recognize is not known. Input material: blood, either unsorted or a sorted T cell fraction (not recorded which). These receptors were collected from a male donor with ankylosing spondylitis.

This clonotype showed up many times. The chain has TRBV2 and TRBJ2-7, with TRBD1 matching 7 bases. V trimming: 6 bases; J trimming: 2 bases; junction bases outside the gene matches: 4. This CDR3 has 13 amino acids. The germline CDR1 and CDR2 sequences are SNHLY and FYNNEI. Here the CDR3 reads CASRTGIAYEQYV. The CDR3 nucleotides read TGTGCCAGCAGGACAGGGATAGCCTACGAGCAGTACGTC.

This clonotype appeared a few times. Written as DNA, the CDR3 is TGTGCCAGCAGCCAAGATGGGGAGGGGGACGCCGGGGAGCTGTTTTTT. This gives the protein CASSQDGEGDAGELFF. The V call is TRBV3-1, the J call TRBJ2-2; TRBD2 is a possible D gene (7 bases). Trimming left V 0 bases short and J 6 bases short, with 14 bases between. The germline V gene has CDR1 LGHDT and CDR2 YNNKEL (reference sequence). The CDR3 runs to 16 residues.

The gene calls are TRBV19 and TRBJ1-1; D is unresolved. Looked up from germline, CDR1 is LNHDA and CDR2 is SQIVND (reference sequence). Deletions cut 5 bases from V and 2 bases from J, with 6 bases between. This CDR3 contains 12 residues. This CDR3 is CASSPENTEAFF. The CDR3 nucleotides read TGTGCCAGTAGTCCGGAAAACACTGAAGCTTTCTTT.

This clonotype was counted at least ten times. This chain connects TRBV12-3 or TRBV12-4 to TRBJ2-2; D uncertain. Trimming removed 3 bases at V and 6 bases at J, with 11 bases between. The CDR3 loop spans 14 amino acids. CDR3 loop: CASSFPGSPGELFF. CDR3 nucleotide sequence: TGTGCCAGCAGTTTTCCTGGTAGCCCCGGGGAGCTGTTTTTT.

This clonotype was recorded at least ten times. The chain has TRBV20-1 and TRBJ2-4; TRBD2 might be the D (6 bases). This CDR3 has 15 residues. V lost 5 bases to trimming and J lost 3 bases, with 17 bases between them. Germline V gene lookup returns CDR1 DFQATT and CDR2 SNEGSKA (reference sequence). The CDR3 nucleotides are TGCAGTGCTGATTGGGACTTACTTGGCAAAAACATTCAGTACTTC. This encodes CSADWDLLGKNIQYF.

This clonotype occurred many times. The V call is TRBV5-1, the J call TRBJ1-5, with D tentatively TRBD1 (5 bases). Germline lookup yields CDR1 SGHRS and CDR2 YFSETQ. The length of the CDR3 is 14 residues. The germline V and J ends were trimmed by 4 bases and 6 bases, with 14 bases remaining between them. CDR3 coding DNA: TGCGCCAGCAGCCGGGACGGGGGTCCTCAGCCCCAGCATTTT. It specifies CASSRDGGPQPQHF.

This clonotype was recorded at least ten times. The chain carries TRBV5-1 and TRBJ1-1, with D possibly being TRBD1 (6 bases). V was shortened by 4 bases and J by 0 bases, with 10 bases between the two germline ends. Germline V gives CDR1 SGHRS, CDR2 YFSETQ. The CDR3 extends over 14 amino acids. The CDR3 loop reads CASSITGLNTEAFF. CDR3 coding DNA: TGCGCCAGCAGCATAACAGGGCTGAACACTGAAGCTTTCTTT.

The rearrangement uses TRBV6-1 and TRBJ2-7; TRBD2 matches at 7 bases. This CDR3 is built from 14 residues. J was trimmed by 4 bases and V by 2 bases; bases with no gene match: 5. Germline V gene lookup returns CDR1 MNHNS and CDR2 SASEGT. In DNA form, the CDR3 reads TGTGCCAGCAGTGAATGGGGGGGAGGGTACGAGCAGTACTTC. As protein: CASSEWGGGYEQYF.

This clonotype was counted a few times. The chain links TRBV12-3 or TRBV12-4 to TRBJ2-3; D unresolved. Deletions cut 7 bases from V and 1 base from J, with 12 bases between. The CDR3 is made up of 14 amino acids. The CDR3 nucleotides are TGTGCCAGCACGCCTGAGCCTGGCACAGATACGCAGTATTTT. Translating it yields CASTPEPGTDTQYF.

The table lists this clonotype with a few counts. The chain joins TRBV14 to TRBJ1-2, with D unclear. CDR1 is SGHDN and CDR2 is FVKESK in the germline V gene. The length of the CDR3 is 15 residues. Trimming stripped 4 bases from V and 4 bases from J, with 16 bases between. The CDR3 reads CASSLLKSGFYGYTF. The CDR3, as DNA: TGTGCCAGCAGCCTTCTCAAGTCGGGGTTCTATGGCTACACCTTC.

This clonotype was seen a few times. The CDR3 DNA reads as TGTGCCAGCAGCTTAGAGGCTAGCACACGCACCGGGGAGCTGTTTTTT. Protein sequence: CASSLEASTRTGELFF. The chain joins TRBV13 to TRBJ2-2; D is perhaps TRBD2 (5 bases). CDR1 and CDR2 (germline): PRHDT, FYEKMQ (reference sequence). The CDR3 sequence is 16 residues long. The V end was cut by 1 base, the J end by 4 bases, with 13 bases between.

In this sample, this clonotype turned up many times. CDR3 amino acids: CSVLTGTNTEAFF. The CDR3, as DNA: TGCAGCGTCCTGACAGGGACGAACACTGAAGCTTTCTTT. V usage is TRBV29-1 and J usage is TRBJ1-1; 7 bases map to TRBD1. Losses at the gene ends were 6 bases for V and 1 base for J; bases not matched to a gene: 5. The CDR3 length is 13 residues. Germline CDR1 is SQVTM and CDR2 is ANQGSEA.

Here the CDR3 reads CASSFKLAGVEKDTQYF. In DNA form, the CDR3 reads TGTGCCAGCAGCTTTAAACTAGCGGGAGTAGAGAAAGATACGCAGTATTTT. V is TRBV7-8 and J is TRBJ2-3, with TRBD2 matching 11 bases. This CDR3 is built from 17 residues. CDR1 and CDR2 (germline): SGHVS, FQNEAQ. J gave up 5 bases and V 3 bases, and 10 bases lay outside the gene matches.

In its sample, this clonotype was seen a few times. The genes are TRBV5-4 and TRBJ2-7; a weak D match, TRBD2 (5 bases). This CDR3 region has 14 residues. V was shortened by 0 bases and J by 1 base, with 8 bases between the two germline ends. Looked up from germline, CDR1 is SGHNT and CDR2 is YYREEE (reference sequence). In nucleotides, the CDR3 is TGTGCCAGCAGCTTGGGAAGCGGTTCCTACGAGCAGTACTTC. It specifies CASSLGSGSYEQYF.

The chain recombines TRBV27 with TRBJ2-1, with 10 bases lining up with TRBD2. CDR1 and CDR2 from the germline V gene are MNHEY and SMNVEV (reference sequence). The CDR3 extends over 14 amino acids. Unmatched junction bases numbered 5, after V lost 5 bases and J lost 7 bases. Here the CDR3 DNA reads TGTGCCAGCAGTGCTAGCGGGAGTTTAAATGAGCAGTTCTTC. It yields the protein CASSASGSLNEQFF.

This clonotype was detected ten times or more. The rearrangement links TRBV13 to TRBJ2-1, with 9 bases that match TRBD2. The V and J ends lost 0 bases and 5 bases, in that order; junction bases with no gene match: 11. Germline V CDR1 and CDR2: PRHDT, FYEKMQ (reference sequence). This CDR3 has 18 residues. The CDR3 sequence: CASSLGLRSSGDNNEQFF. The CDR3 DNA sequence: TGTGCCAGCAGCTTAGGCCTTCGGTCTAGCGGGGATAACAATGAGCAGTTCTTC.

This clonotype has a count of ten or more. The genes are TRBV10-2 and TRBJ1-1, with D unresolved. The length of the CDR3 is 11 residues. Germline assignment: CDR1 WSHSY and CDR2 SAAADI. Trimming stripped 7 bases from V and 3 bases from J, with 6 bases between. In DNA form, the CDR3 reads TGCGCCAGCAAGGAGGACACTGAAGCTTTCTTT. Its protein product is CASKEDTEAFF.

This clonotype was detected only a few times. The chain is built from TRBV6-1 and TRBJ2-7, with 10 bases matching TRBD2. The germline V gene has CDR1 MNHNS and CDR2 SASEGT. The V and J ends lost 6 bases and 2 bases, in that order; junction bases with no gene match: 4. This CDR3 comprises 14 residues. The CDR3 region has the DNA TGTGCCAGCAGAGCACTAGCGGGGCCCTACGAGCAGTACTTC. Translating it yields CASRALAGPYEQYF.

V usage is TRBV20-1 and J usage is TRBJ1-6; D not certain. Germline-derived CDR1 and CDR2 are DFQATT and SNEGSKA (reference sequence). Trimming removed 0 bases from V and 5 bases from J, with 14 bases in between. The CDR3 length is 16 residues. CDR3 sequence reads: CSARDSQAGNNSPLHF. Here the CDR3 DNA reads TGCAGTGCTAGAGATTCGCAGGCAGGAAATAATTCACCCCTCCACTTT.